Listed below are T cell receptor beta chains from one sample, sequenced in a study of blood T cell repertoires in COVID-19. The protocol was immunoSEQ multiplex PCR, while the TCRdb copy is restricted to in-frame clones and leaves out a portion. The table shows around 300,000 clones, with about 85% occurring only once. Sequenced sample: peripheral blood. These TCRs come from a young man with active or convalescent COVID-19. CDR3s include the opening cysteine and the closing phenylalanine or tryptophan. A D gene is named only where the DNA matches it firmly. Clone size is given for some rows only: seen once, a few or many times, or a class if the clone is expanded.

abundance | d_gene | j_gene | v_gene | CDR3aa | CDR3nt
NA | NA | TRBJ1-2 | TRBV24-1 | CATSDFNRVNGYTF | TGTGCCACCAGTGATTTTAACAGGGTGAATGGCTACACCTTC
NA | TRBD2 | TRBJ2-1 | TRBV5-1 | CASSPSEAGVYEQFF | TGCGCCAGCAGCCCCTCCGAAGCGGGAGTATATGAGCAGTTCTTC
NA | TRBD1 | TRBJ1-2 | TRBV28 | CASRSIGQGFYGYTF | TGTGCCAGCAGATCCATTGGACAGGGGTTCTATGGCTACACCTTC
NA | TRBD2 | TRBJ2-5 | TRBV11-2 | CASSLVPSGVQETQYF | TGTGCCAGCAGCTTAGTTCCTAGCGGGGTCCAAGAGACCCAGTACTTC
NA | TRBD1 | TRBJ2-7 | TRBV9 | CASSGPGQGAYEQYF | TGTGCCAGCAGCGGCCCTGGGCAGGGGGCTTACGAGCAGTACTTC
NA | TRBD1 | TRBJ1-3 | TRBV7-2 | CASSLGTGAGNTIYF | TGTGCCAGCAGCTTAGGTACAGGGGCTGGAAACACCATATATTTT
NA | NA | TRBJ2-7 | TRBV4-3 | CASSQVVDSSYEQYF | TGCGCCAGCAGCCAAGTAGTAGATAGCTCCTACGAGCAGTACTTC
NA | TRBD1 | TRBJ1-3 | TRBV29-1 | CSVSGGSGNTIYF | TGCAGCGTTTCAGGGGGCTCTGGAAACACCATATATTTT
few | NA | TRBJ1-1 | TRBV20-1 | CSASRGNTEAFF | TGCAGTGCTAGTCGCGGGAACACTGAAGCTTTCTTT
NA | NA | TRBJ2-7 | TRBV28 | CASSFGAVNEQYF | TGTGCCAGCAGTTTTGGGGCAGTAAACGAGCAGTACTTC
NA | NA | TRBJ2-5 | TRBV5-5 | CASSTYHRDEAQYF | TGTGCCAGCAGCACTTACCACAGGGACGAGGCCCAGTACTTC
NA | TRBD2 | TRBJ2-3 | TRBV10-1 | CASSELAGDTQYF | TGCGCCAGCAGTGAGTTAGCGGGGGACACGCAGTATTTT
NA | NA | TRBJ1-4 | TRBV7-8 | CASSLEATWGATNEKLFF | TGTGCCAGCAGCTTAGAGGCTACTTGGGGAGCAACTAATGAAAAACTGTTTTTT
NA | NA | TRBJ2-3 | TRBV7-2 | CASSLRWGTQYF | TGTGCCAGCAGCCTAAGGTGGGGCACGCAGTATTTT
once | NA | TRBJ1-1 | TRBV15 | CATSRGVRRNTEAFF | TGTGCCACCAGCAGAGGGGTTCGGAGAAACACTGAAGCTTTCTTT
NA | TRBD2 | TRBJ2-3 | TRBV18 | CASSEQRGLTDTQYF | TGTGCCAGCTCAGAGCAGCGGGGACTCACAGATACGCAGTATTTT
NA | NA | TRBJ1-5 | TRBV5-8 | CASSFRAESLDQPQHF | TGTGCCAGCAGCTTCCGCGCGGAAAGTTTAGATCAGCCCCAGCATTTT
NA | NA | TRBJ2-2 | TRBV7-8 | CASSHNSAGELFF | TGTGCCAGCAGCCATAATAGCGCCGGGGAGCTGTTTTTT
NA | TRBD1 | TRBJ1-1 | TRBV28 | CASSLLDRAEAFF | TGTGCCAGCAGTTTACTTGACAGGGCTGAAGCTTTCTTT
few | TRBD1 | TRBJ1-3 | TRBV29-1 | CSLQGEGNTIYF | TGCAGCTTACAGGGGGAAGGAAACACCATATATTTT
NA | TRBD1 | TRBJ2-7 | TRBV4-3 | CASSQDRGQGDEQYF | TGCGCCAGCAGCCAAGATCGGGGACAGGGGGACGAGCAGTACTTC
NA | TRBD2 | TRBJ2-1 | TRBV9 | CASSVRDAGGYNEQFF | TGTGCCAGCAGCGTAAGAGATGCGGGAGGATACAATGAGCAGTTCTTC
NA | NA | TRBJ1-1 | TRBV2 | CASSGDRATEAFF | TGTGCCAGCAGTGGAGACAGAGCCACTGAAGCTTTCTTT
medium-sized | NA | TRBJ2-2 | TRBV19 | CASSANYGGELFF | TGTGCCAGTAGTGCTAACTACGGGGGGGAGCTGTTTTTT
once | NA | TRBJ2-1 | TRBV19 | CASSSYRTSSYNEQFF | TGTGCCAGTAGTTCCTACAGGACGAGCTCCTACAATGAGCAGTTCTTC
NA | TRBD2 | TRBJ2-1 | TRBV27 | CASSISGRFSYNEQFF | TGTGCCAGCAGTATTAGCGGGAGGTTTTCCTACAATGAGCAGTTCTTC
NA | NA | TRBJ1-1 | TRBV29-1 | CSAEGGASTEAFF | TGCAGCGCCGAGGGCGGGGCGAGCACTGAAGCTTTCTTT
NA | NA | TRBJ2-7 | TRBV6-6 | CASSYLGAGEQYF | TGTGCCAGCAGTTACTTGGGGGCCGGCGAGCAGTACTTC
NA | TRBD1 | TRBJ1-1 | TRBV10-2 | CASSERRDRKPDTEAFF | TGCGCCAGCAGTGAGCGCCGGGACAGAAAGCCCGACACTGAAGCTTTCTTT
NA | TRBD1 | TRBJ1-3 | TRBV19 | CASRLTGATGNTIYF | TGTGCCAGTAGGCTAACAGGGGCTACTGGAAACACCATATATTTT
NA | NA | TRBJ2-5 | TRBV18 | CASSPPGVADRRETQYF | TGTGCCAGCTCACCACCGGGTGTAGCCGACCGCCGAGAGACCCAGTACTTC
NA | NA | TRBJ1-5 | TRBV27 | CASSLSGGNNQPQHF | TGTGCCAGCAGTTTATCGGGAGGGAACAATCAGCCCCAGCATTTT
NA | NA | TRBJ2-1 | TRBV6-5 | CASSYSARVYEQFF | TGTGCCAGCAGTTACTCGGCCAGGGTCTATGAGCAGTTCTTC
NA | NA | TRBJ2-7 | TRBV2 | CASSESLGGSYEQYF | TGTGCCAGCAGTGAATCTCTGGGGGGCTCCTACGAGCAGTACTTC
NA | TRBD1 | TRBJ2-7 | TRBV11-2 | CASSFAPGTGVYEQYF | TGTGCCAGCAGCTTTGCCCCCGGGACAGGAGTCTACGAGCAGTACTTC
NA | TRBD1 | TRBJ1-2 | TRBV19 | CASSRDRLPSGLGYTF | TGTGCCAGTAGCCGGGACAGACTCCCTTCAGGGCTTGGCTACACCTTC
NA | TRBD1 | TRBJ1-6 | TRBV4-1 | CASSLTRGRTGGNSPLHF | TGCGCCAGCAGCCTTACCAGGGGTCGGACAGGGGGAAATTCACCCCTCCACTTT
once | NA | TRBJ2-1 | TRBV19 | CASTGELAGSYNEQFF | TGTGCCAGTACCGGGGAGCTAGCCGGTTCCTACAATGAGCAGTTCTTC
NA | TRBD1 | TRBJ1-2 | TRBV5-8 | CASSRGQGSYGYTF | TGTGCCAGCAGCCGTGGACAGGGATCCTATGGCTACACCTTC
NA | NA | TRBJ1-4 | TRBV5-1 | CASSLHGALTTNEKLFF | TGCGCCAGCAGCTTGCATGGAGCACTTACAACTAATGAAAAACTGTTTTTT
NA | NA | TRBJ1-2 | TRBV6-1 | CASSEEVGHLYGYTF | TGTGCCAGCAGTGAAGAGGTCGGACATCTCTATGGCTACACCTTC
NA | TRBD1 | TRBJ1-2 | TRBV6-6 | CASNRQGADGYTF | TGTGCCAGCAACCGACAGGGGGCTGATGGCTACACCTTC
NA | NA | TRBJ2-4 | TRBV28 | CASSLRGGAKNIQYF | TGTGCCAGCAGTCTCCGAGGAGGGGCCAAAAACATTCAGTACTTC
NA | NA | TRBJ2-5 | TRBV7-9 | CASSLGSGVTERTQYF | TGTGCCAGCAGCTTAGGTTCCGGGGTCACGGAAAGGACCCAGTACTTC
NA | TRBD1 | TRBJ1-2 | TRBV19 | CASSTITGAEGYTF | TGTGCCAGTAGTACGATAACAGGGGCGGAGGGCTACACCTTC
NA | NA | TRBJ2-1 | TRBV28 | CASSLTSDRRYNEQFF | TGTGCCAGCAGCCTAACCTCGGACAGACGCTACAATGAGCAGTTCTTC
NA | NA | TRBJ1-5 | TRBV5-6 | CASSFGRGGGGQPQHF | TGTGCCAGCAGCTTTGGAAGAGGGGGGGGCGGTCAGCCCCAGCATTTT
few | TRBD1 | TRBJ2-7 | TRBV18 | CASSPSGTAYEQYF | TGTGCCAGCTCACCGTCCGGGACAGCCTACGAGCAGTACTTC
NA | TRBD1 | TRBJ1-1 | TRBV29-1 | CSVEETGGGSEAFF | TGCAGCGTTGAAGAGACAGGGGGCGGGTCTGAAGCTTTCTTT
NA | TRBD2 | TRBJ2-3 | TRBV7-6 | CASSLTASGRGGAGDTQYF | TGTGCCAGCAGCTTAACGGCTAGCGGGAGAGGAGGGGCTGGGGATACGCAGTATTTT
NA | TRBD1 | TRBJ2-3 | TRBV2 | CASRSSHRGGLDTQYF | TGTGCCAGCAGGAGTTCGCACAGGGGCGGGTTGGATACGCAGTATTTT